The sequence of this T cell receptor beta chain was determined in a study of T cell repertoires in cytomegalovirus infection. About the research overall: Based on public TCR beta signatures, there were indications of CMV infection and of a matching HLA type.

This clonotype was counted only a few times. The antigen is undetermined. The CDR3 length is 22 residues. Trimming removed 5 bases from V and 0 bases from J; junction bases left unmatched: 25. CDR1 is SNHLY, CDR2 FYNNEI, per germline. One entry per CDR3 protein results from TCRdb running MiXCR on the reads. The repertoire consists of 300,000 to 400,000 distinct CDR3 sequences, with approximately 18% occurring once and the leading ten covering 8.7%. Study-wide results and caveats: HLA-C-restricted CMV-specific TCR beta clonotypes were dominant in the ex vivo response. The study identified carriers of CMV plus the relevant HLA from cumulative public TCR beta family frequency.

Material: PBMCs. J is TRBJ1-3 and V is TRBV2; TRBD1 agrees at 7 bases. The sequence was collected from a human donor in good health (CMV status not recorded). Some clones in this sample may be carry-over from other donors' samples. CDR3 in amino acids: CASSWRQGSPSASAPSGNTIYF. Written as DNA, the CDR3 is TGTGCCAGCAGTTGGAGACAGGGATCCCCTTCTGCCTCTGCTCCCTCTGGAAACACCATATATTTT.